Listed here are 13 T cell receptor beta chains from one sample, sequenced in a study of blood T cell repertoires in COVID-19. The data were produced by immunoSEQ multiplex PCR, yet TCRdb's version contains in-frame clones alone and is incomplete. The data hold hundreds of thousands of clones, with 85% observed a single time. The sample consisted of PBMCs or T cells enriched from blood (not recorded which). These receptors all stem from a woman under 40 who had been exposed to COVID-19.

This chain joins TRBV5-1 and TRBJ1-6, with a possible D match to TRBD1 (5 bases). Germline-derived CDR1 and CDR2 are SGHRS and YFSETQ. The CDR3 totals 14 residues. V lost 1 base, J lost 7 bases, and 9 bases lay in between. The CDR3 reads CASSLQGTNSPLHF. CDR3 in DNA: TGCGCCAGCAGCTTGCAGGGTACGAATTCACCCCTCCACTTT.

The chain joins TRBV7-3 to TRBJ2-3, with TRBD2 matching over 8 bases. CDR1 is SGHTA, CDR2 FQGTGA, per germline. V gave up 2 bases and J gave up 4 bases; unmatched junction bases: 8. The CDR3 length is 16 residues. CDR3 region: CASSLGMPGGADTQYF. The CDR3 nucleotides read TGTGCCAGCAGCTTAGGGATGCCCGGGGGGGCAGATACGCAGTATTTT.

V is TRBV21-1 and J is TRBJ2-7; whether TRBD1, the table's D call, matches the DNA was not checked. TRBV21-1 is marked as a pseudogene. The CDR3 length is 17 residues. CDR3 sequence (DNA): TGTGCCAGCAGCCCCCGGGACAGGGGGGTAGGTTCCTACGAGCAGTACTTC. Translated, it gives CASSPRDRGVGSYEQYF.

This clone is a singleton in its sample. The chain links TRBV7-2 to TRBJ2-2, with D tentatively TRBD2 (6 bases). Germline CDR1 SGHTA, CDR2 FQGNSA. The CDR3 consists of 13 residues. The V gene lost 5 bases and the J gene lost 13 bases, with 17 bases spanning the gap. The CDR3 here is CASSPRTGEALFF. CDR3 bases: TGTGCCAGCAGCCCCCGCACCGGGGAGGCGCTGTTTTTT.

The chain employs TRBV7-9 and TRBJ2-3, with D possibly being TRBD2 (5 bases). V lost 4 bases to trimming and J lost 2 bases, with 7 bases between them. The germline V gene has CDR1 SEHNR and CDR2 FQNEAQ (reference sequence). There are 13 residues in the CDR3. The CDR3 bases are TGTGCCAGCAGCTCACTAGTCACAGATACGCAGTATTTT. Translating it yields CASSSLVTDTQYF.

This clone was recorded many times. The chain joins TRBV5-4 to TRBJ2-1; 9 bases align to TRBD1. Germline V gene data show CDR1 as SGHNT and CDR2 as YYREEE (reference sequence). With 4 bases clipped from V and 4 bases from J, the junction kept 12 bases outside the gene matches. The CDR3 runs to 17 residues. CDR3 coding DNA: TGTGCCAGCAGCCCAAACAGGGGGCCCATGGGATACAATGAGCAGTTCTTC. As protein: CASSPNRGPMGYNEQFF.

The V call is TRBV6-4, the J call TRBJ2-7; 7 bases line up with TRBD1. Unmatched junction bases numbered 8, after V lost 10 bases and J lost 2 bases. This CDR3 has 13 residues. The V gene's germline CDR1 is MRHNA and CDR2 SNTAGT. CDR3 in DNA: TGTGCCACCAACCGGGACAGAGCCTACGAGCAGTACTTC. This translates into CATNRDRAYEQYF.

The CDR3 is CASTTGSPTEKLFF. As DNA, the CDR3 is TGTGCCAGCACCACAGGGAGCCCCACCGAAAAACTGTTTTTT. The rearrangement joins TRBV6-5 to TRBJ1-4; D is possibly TRBD1 (6 bases). This CDR3 has 14 residues. The V gene's germline CDR1 is MNHEY and CDR2 SVGAGI. Between the trimmed V and J ends, which lost 7 bases and 8 bases, there was a span of 17 bases.

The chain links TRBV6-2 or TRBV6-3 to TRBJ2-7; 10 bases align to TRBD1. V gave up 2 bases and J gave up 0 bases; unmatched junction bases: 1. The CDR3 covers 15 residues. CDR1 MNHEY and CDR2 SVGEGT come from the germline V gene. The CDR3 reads CASSYRQGASYEQYF. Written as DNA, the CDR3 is TGTGCCAGCAGTTACAGACAGGGGGCCTCCTACGAGCAGTACTTC.

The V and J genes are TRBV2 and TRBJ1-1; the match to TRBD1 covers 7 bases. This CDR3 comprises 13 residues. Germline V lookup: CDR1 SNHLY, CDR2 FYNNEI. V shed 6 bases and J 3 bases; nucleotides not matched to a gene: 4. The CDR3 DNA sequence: TGTGCCAGCAGCCTAGACAGGGACACTGAAGCTTTCTTT. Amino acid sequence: CASSLDRDTEAFF. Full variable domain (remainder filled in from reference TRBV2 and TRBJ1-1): EPEVTQTPSHQVTQMGQEVILRCVPISNHLYFYWYRQILGQKVEFLVSFYNNEISEKSEIFDDQFSVERPDGSNFTLKIRSTKLEDSAMYFCASSLDRDTEAFFGQGTRLTVV.

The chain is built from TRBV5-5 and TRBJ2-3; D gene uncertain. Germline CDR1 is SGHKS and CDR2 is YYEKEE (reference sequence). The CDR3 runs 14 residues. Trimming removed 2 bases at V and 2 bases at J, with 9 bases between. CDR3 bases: TGTGCCAGCAGCTTCGCAGAAATCACAGATACGCAGTATTTT. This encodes CASSFAEITDTQYF.

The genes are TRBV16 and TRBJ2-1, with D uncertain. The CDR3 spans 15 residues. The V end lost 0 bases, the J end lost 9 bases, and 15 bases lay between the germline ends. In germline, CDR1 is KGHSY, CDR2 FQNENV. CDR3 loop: CASSQSRLVRSEQFF. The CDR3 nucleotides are TGTGCCAGCAGCCAATCCCGCCTAGTTCGGAGTGAGCAGTTCTTC.

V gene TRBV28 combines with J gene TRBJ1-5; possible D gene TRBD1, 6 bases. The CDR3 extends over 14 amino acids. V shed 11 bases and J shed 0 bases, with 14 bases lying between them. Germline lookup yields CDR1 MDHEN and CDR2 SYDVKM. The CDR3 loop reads CAHGQPYSNQPQHF. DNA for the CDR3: TGTGCCCATGGACAGCCGTATAGCAATCAGCCCCAGCATTTT.